Listed here is a single TCR beta chain. As yet, its antigen is unknown. Sequence at one end of the junction differs from germline and may be a read error. This sample stems from a study of T cell repertoires in cytomegalovirus infection. Across the study: Indications came from public TCR beta signatures; they pointed to CMV infection and to a matching HLA type.

General study results and limits: Dominating the ex vivo response were TCR beta clonotypes that were CMV-specific and HLA-C-restricted. Cumulative frequency (of public TCR beta family members) identified carriers of CMV plus the relevant HLA.

TCRdb called the reads again in MiXCR, with one record for every CDR3 protein. The sample has about 900,000 distinct CDR3 sequences, less than 40% seen once. This material consisted of cultured CD8+ T cells from PBMCs, taken from culture after CMV antigen stimulation. The source of this sequence is a human donor in good health (CMV status not recorded). Some clones in this sample may be carry-over from other donors' samples.

CDR3 DNA: TGTGTCAGCAGCCCCCTAGGGGGGCACCGAAGCACAGATACGCAGTATTTT. Its protein is CVSSPLGGHRSTDTQYF. This chain connects TRBV7-9 to TRBJ2-3; D possibly matches TRBD1 or TRBD2 (6 bases each). Germline V gene lookup returns CDR1 SEHNR and CDR2 FQNEAQ (reference sequence). CDR3 size: 17 residues.